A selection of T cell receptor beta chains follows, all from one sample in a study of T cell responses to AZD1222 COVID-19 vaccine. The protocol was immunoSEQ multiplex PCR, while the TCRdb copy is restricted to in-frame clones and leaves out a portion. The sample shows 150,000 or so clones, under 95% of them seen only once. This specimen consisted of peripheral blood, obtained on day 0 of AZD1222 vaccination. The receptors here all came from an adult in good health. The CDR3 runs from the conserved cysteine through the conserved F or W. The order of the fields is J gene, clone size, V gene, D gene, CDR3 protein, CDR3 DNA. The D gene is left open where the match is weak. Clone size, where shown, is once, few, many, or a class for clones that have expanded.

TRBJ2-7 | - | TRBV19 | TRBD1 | CASSIDQKGQGPYEQYF | TGTGCCAGTAGTATAGATCAAAAGGGACAGGGGCCCTACGAGCAGTACTTC
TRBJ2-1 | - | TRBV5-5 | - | CASSLTGEQFF | TGTGCCAGCAGCTTGACAGGAGAGCAGTTCTTC
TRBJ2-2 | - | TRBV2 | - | CASRMGTTNTGELFF | TGTGCCAGCCGTATGGGAACAACGAACACCGGGGAGCTGTTTTTT
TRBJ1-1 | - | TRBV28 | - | CASSLSPIMNTEAFF | TGTGCCAGCAGTTTGAGCCCCATCATGAACACTGAAGCTTTCTTT
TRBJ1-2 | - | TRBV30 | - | CAWRGTGSDYGYTF | TGTGCCTGGAGGGGAACAGGCTCCGACTATGGCTACACCTTC
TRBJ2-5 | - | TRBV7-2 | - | CASSIYPGTQYF | TGTGCCAGCAGCATCTACCCAGGGACCCAGTACTTC
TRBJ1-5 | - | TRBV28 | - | CASSSWGSLQPQHF | TGTGCCAGCAGTTCATGGGGGTCTCTTCAGCCCCAGCATTTT
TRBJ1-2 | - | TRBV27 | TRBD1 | CASSPYDRESYGYTF | TGTGCCAGCAGTCCCTACGACAGGGAGAGTTATGGCTACACCTTC
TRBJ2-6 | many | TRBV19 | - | CASSTHGGSGANVLTF | TGTGCCAGTAGTACCCACGGGGGCTCTGGGGCCAACGTCCTGACTTTC
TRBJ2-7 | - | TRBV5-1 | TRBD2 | CASSDRLAAYEQYF | TGCGCCAGCAGCGACCGACTAGCCGCCTACGAGCAGTACTTC
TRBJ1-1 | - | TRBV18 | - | CASSPRALQGNTEAFF | TGTGCCAGCTCACCACGGGCTCTACAGGGGAACACTGAAGCTTTCTTT